The TCR beta chain described here comes from a study of T cell responses to AZD1222 COVID-19 vaccine. Study-level findings and limits: Every sample of the repertoires postdated the peak T cell response. Donors skewed white British and female; clonal diversity was possibly underestimated.

In regard to this clone: Its antigen remains unidentified.

Between the trimmed V and J ends, which lost 5 bases and 7 bases, there was a span of 17 bases. The CDR3 length is 15 residues. Germline CDR1 MDHEN, CDR2 SYDVKM. The table came from immunoSEQ multiplex PCR; TCRdb's copy has only in-frame clones and leaves some out. The sample carries 150,000 to 200,000 clones, about 93% recorded once. The receptor was isolated from an adult who received the AZD1222 COVID-19 vaccine. Sample: peripheral blood, taken 28 days after the second AZD1222 dose. The chain combines TRBV28 with TRBJ1-4; maybe TRBD1 (6 bases). The CDR3 region has the DNA TGTGCCAGCAGTGGCCGTCTCCTAGGGGGTGAAAAACTGTTTTTT. Translation gives CASSGRLLGGEKLFF.